This TCR beta chain is from a study of GPR56 and killer-like receptors on CD4 memory cells (dated by TCRdb to between 2018 and 2020). In the study overall: According to the study's proposal, human CD4+ memory T-cell differentiation and cytokine production potential are marked by the progressive acquisition of KLRB1, KLRG1, GPR56 and then KLRF1. The healthy blood donors were described in the study as age-matched to the liver disease patients, whose median age was approximately 69 years. Here is what the overall study found, with its caveats: Rather than covering full repertoires, the diversity and similarity analyses were limited to the 100 most expanded clones in each population. TCR repertoires overlapped especially between the late populations 4 and 5, and partly population 3. Clonal frequency was low in the marker-negative population and rose progressively along the proposed pathway, while TCRbeta diversity fell correspondingly. The authors took the finding that clones dominating late populations 4 and 5 were also present in early populations 1 and 2 as evidence for linear differentiation.

Points on this clonotype: Its recognized antigen is unknown.

Prior to TCRbeta sequencing, five KLR/GPR56-defined CD4+ populations were enriched by fluorescence-activated cell sorting. To test a linear memory differentiation pathway, the researchers sequenced TCRbeta repertoires from five CD4+ T-cell subsets that were defined by expression of KLRB1, KLRG1, GPR56 and KLRF1. TCR-sequenced cells came from peripheral blood of healthy control individuals, reported as five donors in the TCRbeta analysis figure. The researchers collected heparinized peripheral blood and processed every sample within one hour of retrieval. Blood was diluted 1:2 in PBS, and peripheral blood mononuclear cells were then isolated from the diluted blood at room temperature by Biocoll density gradient centrifugation. Before flow sorting, CD4+ T cells were magnetically enriched from freshly isolated PBMCs using anti-CD4 MicroBeads. A BD FACSAria II was used to sort CD4+ T cells, enriched from the PBMCs of healthy donors, according to marker expression. For surface staining, the researchers used Miltenyi Biotec antibodies: anti-KLRB1 clone 191B8, anti-KLRF1 clone 4A4.D10 and anti-KLRG1 clone REA261.

The data were produced on an Illumina HiSeq 2500. To build sequencing libraries, a previously published PCR protocol was used to amplify the recombined TCRbeta locus. Per the authors' processing: Reads whose average quality score was below 30 were removed, and the reads that remained were processed with IMSEQ. Clonotypes were defined by Vbeta gene, Jbeta gene and CDR3 amino acid sequence. The Morisita-Horn index, computed on the top 100 expanded clones, was used to measure repertoire overlap between populations. Renyi diversity profiles calculated on the top 100 expanded clones were used to assess clonal diversity. With the reads reprocessed by TCRdb, a single entry stands for each CDR3 protein sequence and no DNA is reported. Here the V and J calls rest on TCRdb's processing, not on the authors' analysis. The sample table gives a few hundred distinct CDR3 sequences. 76% of the sample comes from the top ten.

The clonotype was recovered from a human donor in good health. Sequencing used memory CD4+ T cells from blood.

Here the CDR3 is given as CASSPGGAREGEKLFF. This receptor chain uses TRBV4-1 and TRBJ1-4. CDR3 length: 16 amino acids, cysteine to phenylalanine. DNA is not on record. Sequences MGHRA (CDR1) and YSYEKL (CDR2) are obtained from the germline V gene.